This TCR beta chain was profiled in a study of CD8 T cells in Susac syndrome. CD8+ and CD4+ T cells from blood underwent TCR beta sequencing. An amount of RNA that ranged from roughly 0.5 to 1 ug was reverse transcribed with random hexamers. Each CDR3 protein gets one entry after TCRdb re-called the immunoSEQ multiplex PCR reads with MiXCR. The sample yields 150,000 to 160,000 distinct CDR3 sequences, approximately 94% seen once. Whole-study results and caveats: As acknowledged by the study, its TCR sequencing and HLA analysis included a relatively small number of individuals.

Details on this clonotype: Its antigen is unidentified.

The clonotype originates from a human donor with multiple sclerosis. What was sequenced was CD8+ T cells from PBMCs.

CDR3 amino acids: CASSHTPDSTSDEQYF. CDR3 in DNA: TGTGCCAGCAGCCACACTCCGGACAGCACGAGCGACGAGCAGTACTTC. The V and J genes are TRBV7-9 and TRBJ2-7; tentatively, D is TRBD1 (6 bases). Trimming took off 5 bases at V and 5 bases at J, with 22 bases between the two ends. There are 16 residues in the CDR3. Looked up from germline, CDR1 is SEHNR and CDR2 is FQNEAQ (reference sequence).